These 17 T cell receptor beta chains came from one sample sequenced in a study of shared clonotypes between healthy human individuals (dated by TCRdb to the early 2020s). Libraries were made using the immunoSEQ multiplex PCR assay. Entries here come from immuneACCESS through TCRdb and include only in-frame sequences with V and J called. Some clones fail to appear in such tables; in the studies checked, an unresolved V gene covers under half of the shortfall, and the cause of the remainder is unknown. Recorded for this sample are millions of clones; roughly 92% of them occurred a single time. The top ten clonotypes cover roughly 0.13% of the sample. What was sequenced was naive CD4+ T cells sorted from blood. The sample's cell subset or site label is to be understood as: CD45RA+ positively selected. All receptors come from a man aged 18 to 35 in good health.

The chain has TRBV6-1 and TRBJ2-7, with TRBD2 identical over 10 bases. V lost 2 bases, J lost 1 base, and 8 bases stayed unmatched. The CDR3 has 17 residues. The germline CDR1 and CDR2 sequences are MNHNS and SASEGT. The CDR3 loop reads CASSERGTSGASYEQYF. CDR3 DNA sequence: TGTGCCAGCAGTGAAAGGGGTACTAGCGGGGCTTCCTACGAGCAGTACTTC.

The chain is built from TRBV2 and TRBJ1-5; D is unclear. V was pared by 3 bases and J by 8 bases, with 17 bases between. This CDR3 spans 15 amino acids. CDR1 is SNHLY, CDR2 FYNNEI, per germline. The CDR3 sequence is CASSDFSRVSEPQHF. CDR3 DNA sequence: TGTGCCAGCAGTGACTTCTCTCGGGTCTCAGAGCCCCAGCATTTT.

The rearrangement links TRBV29-1 to TRBJ1-3; D is undetermined. Trimming cost V 1 base and J 0 bases, with 13 bases left between them. Looked up from germline, CDR1 is SQVTM and CDR2 is ANQGSEA. There are 16 residues in the CDR3. The CDR3 nucleotides are TGCAGCGTTGAAGCAAACTCCCGACACTCTGGAAACACCATATATTTT. Its translation: CSVEANSRHSGNTIYF.

A word on this clone: The identical CDR3 is also encoded by other nucleotide sequences in the sample. This chain uses TRBV25-1 with TRBJ1-3; D gene unclear. The CDR3 has 14 amino acids. Deletions cut 1 base from V and 3 bases from J, with 7 bases between. Germline loops: CDR1 MGHDK, CDR2 SYGVNS. CDR3 bases: TGTGCCAGCAGTGAATCTGGGAGTGGAAACACCATATATTTT. This codes for CASSESGSGNTIYF.

The chain couples TRBV6-5 to TRBJ1-6, with 8 bases lining up with TRBD1. Germline V gives CDR1 MNHEY, CDR2 SVGAGI. The CDR3 covers 14 residues. J was trimmed by 9 bases and V by 5 bases; bases with no gene match: 6. CDR3 sequence (DNA): TGTGCCAGCAGTGCCGGGACAGGCGGTTCACCCCTCCACTTT. Translated: CASSAGTGGSPLHF.

The CDR3 sequence: CASRPMLAGGFADTQYF. The CDR3 bases are TGTGCCAGCAGACCGATGCTAGCGGGAGGTTTTGCAGATACGCAGTATTTT. The rearrangement uses TRBV2 and TRBJ2-3; 11 nucleotides agree with TRBD2. Germline V gene sequence: CDR1 SNHLY, CDR2 FYNNEI. V lost 6 bases, J lost 4 bases, and 12 bases stayed unmatched. CDR3 size: 17 residues.

The V call is TRBV7-2, the J call TRBJ1-5; unclear D gene. CDR1 is SGHTA and CDR2 is FQGNSA in the germline V gene. The CDR3 spans 15 residues. Between the trimmed V and J ends, which lost 3 bases and 0 bases, there was a span of 9 bases. CDR3 loop: CASSLIPNSNQPQHF. In nucleotides, the CDR3 is TGTGCCAGCAGCTTGATACCGAATAGCAATCAGCCCCAGCATTTT.

This rearrangement joins TRBV5-1 to TRBJ2-1; D is unclear. V was clipped by 4 bases and J by 12 bases, with 14 bases between them. The CDR3 runs to 12 residues. Germline lookup yields CDR1 SGHRS and CDR2 YFSETQ. This CDR3 is CASSMTPPPQFF. CDR3 nucleotide sequence: TGCGCCAGCAGCATGACTCCTCCACCGCAGTTCTTC. The entire variable domain, with the rest obtained from reference TRBV5-1 and TRBJ2-1, is as follows: KAGVTQTPRYLIKTRGQQVTLSCSPISGHRSVSWYQQTPGQGLQFLFEYFSETQRNKGNFPGRFSGRQFSNSRSEMNVSTLELGDSALYLCASSMTPPPQFFGPGTRLTVL.

This clone was seen just once. The rearrangement joins TRBV12-2 to TRBJ2-5; the listed D gene, TRBD2, was not tested against the DNA. TRBV12-2 is a known pseudogene. The CDR3 sequence is 17 residues long. DNA for the CDR3: TGTGCAAGTCGCTTAGTTTACCCTCGGGGGGGCCGAAAGACCCAGTACTTC. Residues: CASRLVYPRGGRKTQYF.

This chain connects TRBV10-3 to TRBJ2-7, with 7 bases matching TRBD1. CDR1 ENHRY and CDR2 SYGVKD come from the germline V gene. V shed 10 bases, J shed 1 base, and the junction held 10 bases outside the gene matches. The CDR3 has 14 amino acids. CDR3 amino acids: CATGRTGGSYEQYF. The DNA for the CDR3 is TGTGCCACGGGCCGGACAGGCGGTTCCTACGAGCAGTACTTC.

In regard to this clone: Other nucleotide sequences in the sample specify the same CDR3. The chain employs TRBV5-1 and TRBJ2-3; 11 bases line up with TRBD2. The CDR3 is made up of 15 amino acids. Germline V gene sequence: CDR1 SGHRS, CDR2 YFSETQ. With V trimmed by 3 bases and J by 0 bases, 0 bases remained unmatched. CDR3 residues: CASSSSGGSTDTQYF. The DNA for the CDR3 is TGCGCCAGCAGCTCTAGCGGGGGGAGCACAGATACGCAGTATTTT.

V gene TRBV7-9 combines with J gene TRBJ2-7, with D tentatively TRBD1 (5 bases). The CDR3 is made up of 13 amino acids. V was trimmed by 5 bases and J by 6 bases, leaving 14 bases between them. The germline gives CDR1 SEHNR, CDR2 FQNEAQ (reference sequence). CDR3 DNA sequence: TGTGCCAGCAGCCCCCGTAAGGGGATCGAGCAGTACTTC. Protein: CASSPRKGIEQYF.

This rearrangement joins TRBV9 to TRBJ1-1, with a tentative D call TRBD1 (5 bases). CDR1 is SGDLS and CDR2 is YYNGEE in the germline V gene. The CDR3 runs to 13 residues. V dropped 4 bases and J dropped 4 bases, with 11 bases sitting between them. In nucleotides, the CDR3 is TGTGCCAGCAGCCCGGGGGGGACCACTGAAGCTTTCTTT. This encodes CASSPGGTTEAFF.

This clone has only one observation. The chain recombines TRBV15 with TRBJ2-7; tentatively, D is TRBD2 (5 bases). CDR1 and CDR2 from the germline V gene are LNHNV and YYDKDF (reference sequence). The CDR3 covers 14 residues. V lost 0 bases, J lost 3 bases, and 9 bases lay in between. CDR3 sequence reads: CATSRDGGNYEQYF. CDR3 coding DNA: TGTGCCACCAGCAGAGATGGAGGCAACTACGAGCAGTACTTC. The full variable domain, with the rest looked up from reference TRBV15 and TRBJ2-7, is DAMVIQNPRYQVTQFGKPVTLSCSQTLNHNVMYWYQQKSSQAPKLLFHYYDKDFNNEADTPDNFQSRRPNTSFCFLDIRSPGLGDTAMYLCATSRDGGNYEQYFGPGTRLTVT.

CDR3 in DNA: TGTGCCAGCAGCGCGGCGGGGACTAGCCCCAATGAGCAGTTCTTC. This translates into CASSAAGTSPNEQFF. This chain links TRBV9 with TRBJ2-1, with 9 bases lining up with TRBD2. Germline assignment: CDR1 SGDLS and CDR2 YYNGEE. The CDR3 is made up of 15 amino acids. Unmatched junction bases numbered 7, after V lost 3 bases and J lost 6 bases.

The chain joins TRBV10-1 to TRBJ1-1, with D possibly being TRBD1 (5 bases). V shed 3 bases and J shed 5 bases, with 13 bases lying between them. The CDR3 totals 14 residues. The germline CDR1 and CDR2 sequences are WNHNN and SYGVQD (reference sequence). The DNA for the CDR3 is TGCGCCAGCAGTGATTCTCCAGGGTTGACTGAAGCTTTCTTT. Amino acid sequence: CASSDSPGLTEAFF.

The chain employs TRBV6-5 and TRBJ2-3; TRBD2 is a possible D gene (5 bases). Germline-derived CDR1 and CDR2 are MNHEY and SVGAGI. This CDR3 region has 14 residues. V dropped 6 bases and J dropped 2 bases, with 12 bases sitting between them. The CDR3 loop reads CASRKGGPTDTQYF. The CDR3, as DNA: TGTGCCAGCAGAAAGGGCGGGCCCACAGATACGCAGTATTTT.